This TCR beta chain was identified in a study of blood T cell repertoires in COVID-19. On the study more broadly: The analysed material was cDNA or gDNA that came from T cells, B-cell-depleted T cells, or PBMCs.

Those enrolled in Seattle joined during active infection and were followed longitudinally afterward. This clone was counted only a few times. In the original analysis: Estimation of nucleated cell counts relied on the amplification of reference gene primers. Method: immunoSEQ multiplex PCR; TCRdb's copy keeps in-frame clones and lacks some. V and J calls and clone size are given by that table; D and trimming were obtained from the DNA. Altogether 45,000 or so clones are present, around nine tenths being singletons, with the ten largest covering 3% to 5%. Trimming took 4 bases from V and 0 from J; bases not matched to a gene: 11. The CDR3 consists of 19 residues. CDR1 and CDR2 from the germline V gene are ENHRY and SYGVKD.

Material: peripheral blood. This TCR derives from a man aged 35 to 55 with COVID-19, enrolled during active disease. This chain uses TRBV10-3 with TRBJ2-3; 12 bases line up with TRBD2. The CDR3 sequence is CAISGGTSGGTYSTDTQYF. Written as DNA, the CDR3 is TGTGCCATCAGTGGGGGCACTAGCGGGGGGACCTATAGCACAGATACGCAGTATTTT.